The clone carrying this T cell receptor beta chain came up many times. With 0 bases clipped from V and 4 bases from J, the junction kept 2 bases outside the gene matches. The length of the CDR3 is 14 residues. From germline, CDR1 is SGHRS and CDR2 YFSETQ. The sample belongs to a study of T-cell reconstitution after alpha-beta-depleted transplantation in children. Using unique molecular identifiers, the investigators prepared the TCRbeta library. TCRdb fed the PCR reads into MiXCR, producing one record per CDR3 protein. The table includes approximately 200,000 distinct CDR3 sequences, approximately 14% detected once.

V is TRBV5-1 and J is TRBJ1-2; 8 nucleotides line up with TRBD1. The sample consisted of PBMCs from the stem cell graft donor, taken from the stem cell graft. This TCR came from a human donor who donated a stem cell graft to a child with acute lymphoblastic leukemia. The CDR3 reads CASSLGQGAYGYTF. CDR3 coding DNA: TGCGCCAGCAGCTTGGGGCAGGGGGCCTATGGCTACACCTTC.